This TCR beta chain was documented in a study of cytomegalovirus exposure and HLA in healthy donors. Findings of the study overall: The only immune exposure information that was available was CMV serostatus. A previous analysis found most TCR beta V segments productive roughly 87% or roughly 30% of the time.

The primer mix had 60 Vbeta and 13 Jbeta primers. Original processing notes: Unique TCR beta chains numbered roughly 83 million in a later analysis, with 10 million to 14 million shared. Measured with immunoSEQ multiplex PCR; TCRdb has only the in-frame clones, and not every one. V, J and clone size are taken as reported in that table, and D and trimming were inferred from the DNA itself. The data hold 150,000 to 200,000 clones, with around 77% observed a single time. Germline-derived CDR1 and CDR2 are SGDLS and YYNGEE. This CDR3 comprises 15 residues. For this clone: As yet, its antigen is unknown. The junction and the germline gene differ at one end; a read error may be behind it. The same CDR3 also results from other DNA sequences found in this sample.

This clonotype was obtained from a man in his 60s in good health and CMV-seronegative. This sequence joins TRBV9 and TRBJ2-5, with 7 bases fitting TRBD2. What was sequenced was PBMCs. The CDR3 region is CASSPPAGDQETQYF. The CDR3 DNA reads as TGTGCCAGCAGTCCCCCGGCGGGGGATCAAGAGACCCAATACTTC.